These 2 T cell receptor beta chains share one sample of origin, sequenced in a study of cytomegalovirus exposure and HLA in healthy donors. Primers included in the PCR were 60 Vbeta and 13 Jbeta primers. Assay used: immunoSEQ multiplex PCR; TCRdb lists only in-frame clones, some missing. The data contain 110,000 to 150,000 clones, around 78% of them singletons. The material sequenced was PBMCs. The receptor set was obtained from a young woman in good health and CMV-seropositive.

This clone has just one count. The chain combines TRBV7-7 with TRBJ2-1, with 8 bases lining up with TRBD2. The V and J ends lost 6 bases and 5 bases, in that order; junction bases with no gene match: 9. The CDR3 loop spans 15 amino acids. Germline loops: CDR1 SSHAT, CDR2 FNYEAQ (reference sequence). Here the CDR3 DNA reads TGTGCCAGCAGTCCCAGGGGCGGGGGGCACAATGAGCAGTTCTTC. This translates into CASSPRGGGHNEQFF.

The gene calls are TRBV20-1 and TRBJ1-2; the D is unclear. There are 10 residues in the CDR3. Germline CDR1 DFQATT, CDR2 SNEGSKA (reference sequence). Deletions cut 3 bases from V and 5 bases from J, with 4 bases between. CDR3 DNA: TGCAGTGCTAGTCTTTATGGCTACACCTTC. It translates to CSASLYGYTF.